This is a list of T cell receptor beta chains from one sample in a study of blood T cell repertoires in COVID-19. Repertoires were generated with immunoSEQ multiplex PCR, while TCRdb's copy carries only in-frame clones and drops some. Of about 100,000 clones in the sample, roughly 80% were seen once. The sample consisted of peripheral blood. The receptors come from a man in his 60s with acute or convalescent COVID-19. Each CDR3 is given with its conserved first and last residue. The D gene is left open where the match is weak. The size field is filled for only some rows; it gives once, few, many or a size class.

v_call: TRBV5-4; d_call: .; cdr3_length: 15; j_call: TRBJ2-1; clone_size: .; cdr3_nt: TGTGCCAGCAGCTTAGGGGGAAACTCCTACAATGAGCAGTTCTTC; cdr3_aa: CASSLGGNSYNEQFF
v_call: TRBV19; d_call: TRBD2; cdr3_length: 15; j_call: TRBJ2-1; clone_size: .; cdr3_nt: TGTGCCAGTACCATACTAGCGGGGGGGCTCAGTGAGCAGTTCTTC; cdr3_aa: CASTILAGGLSEQFF
v_call: TRBV19; d_call: TRBD1; cdr3_length: 14; j_call: TRBJ1-4; clone_size: .; cdr3_nt: TGTGCCAGTAGTAACCGACAGGGTAATGAAAAACTGTTTTTT; cdr3_aa: CASSNRQGNEKLFF
v_call: TRBV15; d_call: TRBD1; cdr3_length: 15; j_call: TRBJ1-5; clone_size: once; cdr3_nt: TGTGCCACCAGCAGAGGACAGGGGCGAGATCAGCCCCAGCATTTT; cdr3_aa: CATSRGQGRDQPQHF
v_call: TRBV6-2/TRBV6-3; d_call: TRBD1; cdr3_length: 17; j_call: TRBJ1-5; clone_size: .; cdr3_nt: TGTGCCAGCAGCACCGGGACAGCCCCCCATAGCAATCAGCCCCAGCATTTT; cdr3_aa: CASSTGTAPHSNQPQHF
v_call: TRBV27; d_call: .; cdr3_length: 13; j_call: TRBJ2-7; clone_size: .; cdr3_nt: TGTGCCAGCAGTTTATCGGGACTTTCGAAGCAGTACTTC; cdr3_aa: CASSLSGLSKQYF
v_call: TRBV4-1; d_call: .; cdr3_length: 17; j_call: TRBJ1-3; clone_size: .; cdr3_nt: TGCGCCAGCAGCCAAGATCTCTCAGGGCGAACTGGAAACACCATATATTTT; cdr3_aa: CASSQDLSGRTGNTIYF
v_call: TRBV6-5; d_call: TRBD1; cdr3_length: 15; j_call: TRBJ1-3; clone_size: .; cdr3_nt: TGTGGAACCGCTACAGGGGTTTTTAATGGAAACACCATATATTTT; cdr3_aa: CGTATGVFNGNTIYF
v_call: TRBV7-6; d_call: .; cdr3_length: 18; j_call: TRBJ1-3; clone_size: few; cdr3_nt: TGTGCCAGCAGCTTAGGGACAGTCTTGTCCAGCTCTGGAAACACCATATATTTT; cdr3_aa: CASSLGTVLSSSGNTIYF
v_call: TRBV21-1; d_call: .; cdr3_length: 20; j_call: TRBJ2-1; clone_size: .; cdr3_nt: TGTGCCAGCAGCAAACCGGACAGGGTCGGCCATCTCTCCTCCTACAATGAGCAGTTCTTC; cdr3_aa: CASSKPDRVGHLSSYNEQFF
v_call: TRBV7-3; d_call: .; cdr3_length: 15; j_call: TRBJ1-1; clone_size: .; cdr3_nt: TGTGCCAGCAGCCCCAACAGCGGTTTGAACACTGAAGCTTTCTTT; cdr3_aa: CASSPNSGLNTEAFF
v_call: TRBV27; d_call: TRBD2; cdr3_length: 13; j_call: TRBJ2-1; clone_size: .; cdr3_nt: TGTGCCAGCAGTCCGCACCGCGGGGGGGTGAAGTTCTTC; cdr3_aa: CASSPHRGGVKFF
v_call: TRBV7-2; d_call: TRBD2; cdr3_length: 16; j_call: TRBJ2-1; clone_size: .; cdr3_nt: TGTGCCAGCAGCTATAGCGGGCTGAGCTCCTACAATGAGCAGTTCTTC; cdr3_aa: CASSYSGLSSYNEQFF
v_call: TRBV5-4; d_call: TRBD1; cdr3_length: 14; j_call: TRBJ1-4; clone_size: .; cdr3_nt: TGTGCCAGCAGCACGGGACAGGGGACGGAAAAACTGTTTTTT; cdr3_aa: CASSTGQGTEKLFF
v_call: TRBV7-8; d_call: TRBD1; cdr3_length: 13; j_call: TRBJ2-7; clone_size: .; cdr3_nt: TGTGCCAGCAGTCGTGGACAGGGGTACGAGCAGTACTTC; cdr3_aa: CASSRGQGYEQYF
v_call: TRBV10-3; d_call: .; cdr3_length: 15; j_call: TRBJ2-3; clone_size: .; cdr3_nt: TGTGCCATCAGTGCCCGGGGAGAGACCATAGATACGCAGTATTTT; cdr3_aa: CAISARGETIDTQYF
v_call: TRBV6-2/TRBV6-3; d_call: .; cdr3_length: 15; j_call: TRBJ1-3; clone_size: .; cdr3_nt: TGTGCCAGCAGCAATCCGGGTAGCGCTGGAAACACCATATATTTT; cdr3_aa: CASSNPGSAGNTIYF
v_call: TRBV19; d_call: .; cdr3_length: 16; j_call: TRBJ2-5; clone_size: .; cdr3_nt: TGTGCCAGTAGTCTGCTCGGTGGGGCAGCACAAGAGACCCAGTACTTC; cdr3_aa: CASSLLGGAAQETQYF
v_call: TRBV3-1/TRBV3-2; d_call: .; cdr3_length: 16; j_call: TRBJ2-7; clone_size: .; cdr3_nt: TGTGCCAGCAGCCAAGTTCTGACAACAACTTCCTACGAGCAGTACTTC; cdr3_aa: CASSQVLTTTSYEQYF
v_call: TRBV12-2; d_call: .; cdr3_length: 11; j_call: TRBJ1-2; clone_size: .; cdr3_nt: TGTGCAAGTCGCTTAGCCGATGGCTACACCTTC; cdr3_aa: CASRLADGYTF
v_call: TRBV11-3; d_call: TRBD2; cdr3_length: 15; j_call: TRBJ2-3; clone_size: .; cdr3_nt: TGTGCCAGCAGCTTGGGTAGCGGGAGGACAGATACGCAGTATTTT; cdr3_aa: CASSLGSGRTDTQYF
v_call: TRBV6-2/TRBV6-3; d_call: TRBD1; cdr3_length: 14; j_call: TRBJ1-2; clone_size: .; cdr3_nt: TGTGCCAGCAGCGAGAGACAGGGATCCTATGGCTACACCTTC; cdr3_aa: CASSERQGSYGYTF
v_call: TRBV30; d_call: .; cdr3_length: 14; j_call: TRBJ1-2; clone_size: .; cdr3_nt: TGTGCCTGGAGTGGAGGCAGTGGAAGATATGGCTACACCTTC; cdr3_aa: CAWSGGSGRYGYTF
v_call: TRBV19; d_call: .; cdr3_length: 16; j_call: TRBJ1-4; clone_size: .; cdr3_nt: TGTGCCAGTAGTATAAGGGGACTGGGTCGCGATGAAAAACTGTTTTTT; cdr3_aa: CASSIRGLGRDEKLFF
v_call: TRBV19; d_call: .; cdr3_length: 15; j_call: TRBJ1-2; clone_size: .; cdr3_nt: TGTGCCAGCCTAGATCCGGGGAGACATGGCTATGGCTACACCTTC; cdr3_aa: CASLDPGRHGYGYTF
v_call: TRBV19; d_call: TRBD1; cdr3_length: 13; j_call: TRBJ2-7; clone_size: .; cdr3_nt: TGTGCCAGTAGTTCGGACAGGGCTCGCGAGCAGTACTTC; cdr3_aa: CASSSDRAREQYF
v_call: TRBV6-5; d_call: .; cdr3_length: 15; j_call: TRBJ2-7; clone_size: once; cdr3_nt: TGTGCCAGCAGTTATATCGGAACAGGGATCTACGAGCAGTACTTC; cdr3_aa: CASSYIGTGIYEQYF
v_call: TRBV2; d_call: TRBD2; cdr3_length: 17; j_call: TRBJ2-4; clone_size: once; cdr3_nt: TGTGCCAGCAGACTAGCGGGAGGCACCCTAGCCAAAAACATTCAGTACTTC; cdr3_aa: CASRLAGGTLAKNIQYF
v_call: TRBV19; d_call: .; cdr3_length: 12; j_call: TRBJ1-2; clone_size: .; cdr3_nt: TGTGCCAGTAGTATCGTGAGTGGTGGCTACACCTTC; cdr3_aa: CASSIVSGGYTF
v_call: TRBV28; d_call: .; cdr3_length: 16; j_call: TRBJ1-5; clone_size: .; cdr3_nt: TGTGCCAGCAGTTTAGGGTCCAATCGGGGGGCTCAGCCCCAGCATTTT; cdr3_aa: CASSLGSNRGAQPQHF
v_call: TRBV9; d_call: .; cdr3_length: 15; j_call: TRBJ1-5; clone_size: few; cdr3_nt: TGTGCCAGCAGCGTAGGACTATTCGGGGGGGAGCCCCAGCATTTT; cdr3_aa: CASSVGLFGGEPQHF
v_call: TRBV24-1; d_call: .; cdr3_length: 13; j_call: TRBJ1-5; clone_size: .; cdr3_nt: TGTGCCACCAGTGGGACACCAAATCAGCCCCAGCATTTT; cdr3_aa: CATSGTPNQPQHF
v_call: TRBV7-9; d_call: .; cdr3_length: 15; j_call: TRBJ1-1; clone_size: .; cdr3_nt: TGTGCCAGCAGCTCTTTTGAGGACTCGAACACTGAAGCTTTCTTT; cdr3_aa: CASSSFEDSNTEAFF
v_call: TRBV3-1/TRBV3-2; d_call: .; cdr3_length: 12; j_call: TRBJ1-6; clone_size: .; cdr3_nt: TGTGCCAGCAGCCAAGAAGCTTCACCCCTCCACTTT; cdr3_aa: CASSQEASPLHF
v_call: TRBV3-1/TRBV3-2; d_call: TRBD2; cdr3_length: 20; j_call: TRBJ2-1; clone_size: .; cdr3_nt: TGTGCCAGCAGCCAAGCCCGGGAAATAGCGGGAGTGCCGGGTCCCAATGAGCAGTTCTTC; cdr3_aa: CASSQAREIAGVPGPNEQFF
v_call: TRBV5-5; d_call: TRBD2; cdr3_length: 15; j_call: TRBJ2-3; clone_size: .; cdr3_nt: TGTGCCAGCAGCTTTTCGGGGGGGTTCACAGATACGCAGTATTTT; cdr3_aa: CASSFSGGFTDTQYF
v_call: TRBV11-2; d_call: .; cdr3_length: 14; j_call: TRBJ2-7; clone_size: .; cdr3_nt: TGTGCCAGCAGCTTAGGCGGCAGGGTCTACGAGCAGTACTTC; cdr3_aa: CASSLGGRVYEQYF
v_call: TRBV7-9; d_call: .; cdr3_length: 15; j_call: TRBJ2-2; clone_size: once; cdr3_nt: TGTGCCAGCAGCTTAGGGGGCCCTCACACCGGGGAGCTGTTTTTT; cdr3_aa: CASSLGGPHTGELFF
v_call: TRBV3-1/TRBV3-2; d_call: .; cdr3_length: 15; j_call: TRBJ1-6; clone_size: .; cdr3_nt: TGTGCCAGCAGCCAAGCGGACTTGACCCGTTCACCCCTCCACTTT; cdr3_aa: CASSQADLTRSPLHF
v_call: TRBV2; d_call: TRBD1; cdr3_length: 14; j_call: TRBJ1-6; clone_size: .; cdr3_nt: TGTGCCAGCGAAGAAGACAGGGTTAATTCACCCCTCCACTTT; cdr3_aa: CASEEDRVNSPLHF
v_call: TRBV7-6; d_call: TRBD1; cdr3_length: 13; j_call: TRBJ1-5; clone_size: once; cdr3_nt: TGTGCCAGCAGCCGGACAGGGCAACAGCCCCAGCATTTT; cdr3_aa: CASSRTGQQPQHF
v_call: TRBV18; d_call: TRBD1; cdr3_length: 16; j_call: TRBJ1-6; clone_size: .; cdr3_nt: TGTGCCAGCTCACCAATTCTAGGACAGGGGAATTCACCCCTCCACTTT; cdr3_aa: CASSPILGQGNSPLHF
v_call: TRBV28; d_call: TRBD2; cdr3_length: 16; j_call: TRBJ2-1; clone_size: .; cdr3_nt: TGTGCCAGCAGTTTAATCGGGACTAGCGGGAGTTGGGTCGAGTTCTTC; cdr3_aa: CASSLIGTSGSWVEFF
v_call: TRBV6-6; d_call: TRBD1; cdr3_length: 16; j_call: TRBJ1-5; clone_size: .; cdr3_nt: TGTGCCAGCAGTTACTCAGGGACAGTCAGCAATCAGCCCCAGCATTTT; cdr3_aa: CASSYSGTVSNQPQHF
v_call: TRBV5-1; d_call: .; cdr3_length: 15; j_call: TRBJ1-5; clone_size: few; cdr3_nt: TGCGCCAGCAGCTTGGGGTCAGACTACAATCAGCCCCAGCATTTT; cdr3_aa: CASSLGSDYNQPQHF
v_call: TRBV5-6; d_call: .; cdr3_length: 13; j_call: TRBJ2-2; clone_size: .; cdr3_nt: TGTGCCAGCAGGTTAGGGGGAACCGGGGAGCTGTTTTTT; cdr3_aa: CASRLGGTGELFF
v_call: TRBV10-3; d_call: TRBD1; cdr3_length: 15; j_call: TRBJ1-2; clone_size: .; cdr3_nt: TGTGCCATCAGTGATGGGACAGGGGGTCACTATGGCTACACCTTC; cdr3_aa: CAISDGTGGHYGYTF
v_call: TRBV7-2; d_call: TRBD2; cdr3_length: 16; j_call: TRBJ2-5; clone_size: .; cdr3_nt: TGTGCCAGCAGCTTAGGCAATAGCGGGGTTCAAGAGACCCAGTACTTC; cdr3_aa: CASSLGNSGVQETQYF
v_call: TRBV5-1; d_call: TRBD2; cdr3_length: 15; j_call: TRBJ2-3; clone_size: few; cdr3_nt: TGCGCCAGCAGCCAAGCGGGGGGCCGAGGGGATACGCAGTATTTT; cdr3_aa: CASSQAGGRGDTQYF